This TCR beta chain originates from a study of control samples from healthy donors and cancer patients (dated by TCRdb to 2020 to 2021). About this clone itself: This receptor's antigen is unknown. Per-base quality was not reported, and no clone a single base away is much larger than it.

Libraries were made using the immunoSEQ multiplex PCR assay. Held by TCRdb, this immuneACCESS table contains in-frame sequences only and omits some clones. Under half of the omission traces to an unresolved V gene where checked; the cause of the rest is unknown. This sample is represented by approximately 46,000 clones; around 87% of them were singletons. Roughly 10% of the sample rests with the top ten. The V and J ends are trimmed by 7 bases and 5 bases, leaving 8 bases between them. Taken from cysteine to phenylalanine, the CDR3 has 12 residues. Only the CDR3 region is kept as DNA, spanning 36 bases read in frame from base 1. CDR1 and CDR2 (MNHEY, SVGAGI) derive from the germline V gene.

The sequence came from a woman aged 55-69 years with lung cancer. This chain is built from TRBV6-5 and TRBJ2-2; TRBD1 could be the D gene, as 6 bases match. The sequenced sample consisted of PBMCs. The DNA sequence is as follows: TGTGCCAGCAACACAGGGACCGGGGAGCTGTTTTTT. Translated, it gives CASNTGTGELFF.